This passage covers 32 T cell receptor beta chains from one sample sequenced in a study of vaccination and CD4 T cells after COVID-19. For these TCRs, the target antigens are not known. The study sequenced cultured CD4+ T cell DNA using the Oncomine TCR Beta short-read assay. Using its own MiXCR run on the PCR reads, TCRdb lists one record per CDR3 protein. The sample includes around 13,000 distinct CDR3 sequences, about two fifths of them seen just once. Regarding treatment: roughly ten-day PBMC culture with coronavirus spike peptide pools or control peptides (ViraFEST assay). The specimen was CD4+ T cells from blood, cultured in vitro, collected before SARS-CoV-2 vaccination. Receptors originate from a human donor who had recovered from COVID-19.

This rearrangement joins TRBV6-4 to TRBJ2-1, with D possibly TRBD1 on 6 matching bases. V lost 4 bases and J lost 5, with 15 bases in between. The CDR3 runs to 15 residues. Per germline, CDR1 MRHNA and CDR2 SNTAGT. The CDR3 here is CASSVSPGQNNEQFF. The CDR3 DNA reads TGTGCCAGCAGTGTCTCGCCGGGACAAAACAATGAGCAGTTCTTC.

The genes are TRBV7-7 and TRBJ2-3; D gene ambiguous. Germline V gene lookup returns CDR1 SSHAT and CDR2 FNYEAQ (reference sequence). V lost 5 bases to trimming and J lost 2 bases, with 8 bases between them. This CDR3 is built from 13 residues. The CDR3 sequence: CASSGTPTDTQYF. The DNA for the CDR3 is TGTGCCAGCAGCGGCACCCCCACAGATACGCAGTATTTT.

The gene calls are TRBV6-1 and TRBJ2-7, with 9 bases lining up with TRBD1. V lost 5 bases, J lost 3 bases, and 8 bases stayed unmatched. Germline V gene data show CDR1 as MNHNS and CDR2 as SASEGT. The CDR3 runs 15 residues. CDR3: CASSNPGQGFYEQYF. The CDR3 DNA is TGTGCCAGCAGTAATCCGGGACAGGGATTCTACGAGCAGTACTTC.

This sequence joins TRBV18 and TRBJ2-7; maybe TRBD1 (6 bases). Trimming cost V 5 bases and J 1 base, with 9 bases left between them. CDR3 length: 13 amino acids. CDR1 and CDR2 (germline): KGHSH, LQKENI. The CDR3 sequence is CASSTGQSYEQYF. In DNA, the CDR3 is TGTGCCAGCTCAACCGGACAGTCCTACGAGCAGTACTTC.

The sample holds a few counts of this clonotype. The rearrangement links TRBV20-1 to TRBJ1-1; no clear D gene. This CDR3 contains 12 residues. Germline-derived CDR1 and CDR2 are DFQATT and SNEGSKA (reference sequence). Trimming left V 3 bases short and J 0 bases short, with 5 bases between. Here the CDR3 reads CSASPMNTEAFF. Written as DNA, the CDR3 is TGCAGTGCTAGCCCCATGAACACTGAAGCTTTCTTT.

This clonotype came up a few times. This CDR3 is CASSSAGFQHF. The CDR3 bases are TGTGCCAGCAGCTCCGCCGGGTTCCAGCATTTT. The chain carries TRBV6-2 or TRBV6-3 and TRBJ1-5; D gene uncertain. Deletions cut 6 bases from V and 12 bases from J, with 12 bases between. Germline-derived CDR1 and CDR2 are MNHEY and SVGEGT. The CDR3 runs to 11 residues.

This chain connects TRBV5-4 to TRBJ2-7; D may be TRBD1 or TRBD2 (5 bases each). Looked up from germline, CDR1 is SGHNT and CDR2 is YYREEE (reference sequence). The CDR3 is 13 amino acids. The V end was cut by 4 bases, the J end by 3 bases, with 11 bases between. The CDR3 region is CASSRDDGYEQYF. The CDR3 DNA reads TGTGCCAGCAGCCGGGACGATGGCTACGAGCAGTACTTC. Based on the CDR3 plus reference TRBV5-4 and TRBJ2-7, the full variable domain is ETGVTQSPTHLIKTRGQQVTLRCSSQSGHNTVSWYQQALGQGPQFIFQYYREEENGRGNFPPRFSGLQFPNYSSELNVNALELDDSALYLCASSRDDGYEQYFGPGTRLTVT.

The V call is TRBV6-4, the J call TRBJ2-4; TRBD1 aligns across 11 bases. The V segment lost 5 bases and the J segment 5 bases; nucleotides outside the gene matches: 2. Germline CDR1 is MRHNA and CDR2 is SNTAGT. The CDR3 extends over 14 amino acids. CDR3 in amino acids: CASSRDRGENIQYF. As DNA, the CDR3 is TGTGCCAGCAGTCGGGACAGGGGGGAAAACATTCAGTACTTC.

This clonotype was counted a single time. The chain recombines TRBV21-1 with TRBJ2-7; TRBD1 reflects the table's D call only, with no check against the DNA. TRBV21-1 is listed as a pseudogene. The CDR3 extends over 17 amino acids. This CDR3 reads CASSKTPEIGQGYEQYF. The CDR3 nucleotides are TGTGCCAGCAGCAAAACGCCGGAAATTGGACAGGGTTACGAGCAGTACTTC.

A note on this clonotype: One junction end does not reproduce the germline sequence, and a read error may be involved. This chain connects TRBV20-1 to TRBJ2-7; TRBD2 aligns across 11 bases. Germline CDR1 reads DFQATT; CDR2 reads SNEGSKA (reference sequence). This CDR3 has 14 amino acids. CDR3 nucleotides: TGCAGTGCTGCCACTAGCGGGAGTCTTCTAAGAAGCCTCTTC. Translating it yields CSAATSGSLLRSLF.

V is TRBV7-8 and J is TRBJ2-2, with 7 bases identical to TRBD1. Trimming removed 5 bases from V and 3 bases from J; junction bases left unmatched: 9. Germline V gene data show CDR1 as SGHVS and CDR2 as FQNEAQ. CDR3 size: 16 residues. This chain's CDR3 is CASSRFRQGDTGELFF. CDR3 coding DNA: TGTGCCAGCAGCCGGTTCCGACAGGGCGACACCGGGGAGCTGTTTTTT.

This clonotype was counted a few times. This chain links TRBV20-1 with TRBJ1-1, with D possibly being TRBD1 (6 bases). V gave up 5 bases and J gave up 6 bases, with 10 bases separating them. CDR3 length: 11 residues. Germline lookup yields CDR1 DFQATT and CDR2 SNEGSKA (reference sequence). The CDR3 loop is CSAGQPSEAFF. The CDR3 DNA is TGCAGTGCTGGACAGCCCTCTGAAGCTTTCTTT.

The V gene is TRBV7-2, the J gene TRBJ1-1, with D possibly TRBD1 on 6 matching bases. CDR3 length: 14 residues. V lost 5 bases and J lost 6, with 16 bases in between. CDR1 is SGHTA and CDR2 is FQGNSA in the germline V gene. CDR3 loop: CASSARGTIAEAFF. For the CDR3, the DNA is TGTGCCAGCAGCGCCAGGGGTACGATCGCTGAAGCTTTCTTT.

This chain links TRBV27 with TRBJ1-5; D is uncertain. Germline V gene lookup returns CDR1 MNHEY and CDR2 SMNVEV (reference sequence). The CDR3 runs to 13 residues. Trimming removed 3 bases at V and 11 bases at J, with 14 bases between. CDR3 nucleotide sequence: TGTGCCAGCAGTTTTACTGATCAGCGGGCCCAGCATTTT. It yields the protein CASSFTDQRAQHF.

This clonotype was observed a handful of times. The chain recombines TRBV6-1 with TRBJ1-2; 9 nucleotides align to TRBD1. CDR3 length: 14 amino acids. Germline CDR1 and CDR2: MNHNS and SASEGT. V shed 6 bases, J shed 7 bases, and the junction held 9 bases outside the gene matches. The chain's CDR3 is CASRLSQGAGGYTF. CDR3 in DNA: TGTGCCAGCAGATTGTCACAGGGGGCAGGTGGCTACACCTTC.

This chain links TRBV27 with TRBJ2-7, with 10 positions matching TRBD2. The V gene's germline CDR1 is MNHEY and CDR2 SMNVEV (reference sequence). The length of the CDR3 is 14 residues. Unmatched junction bases numbered 4, after V lost 6 bases and J lost 2 bases. Written as DNA, the CDR3 is TGTGCCAGCAGACCACTAGCGGGGACCTACGAGCAGTACTTC. Its protein product is CASRPLAGTYEQYF.

The chain recombines TRBV4-1 with TRBJ1-1; D ambiguous. The germline V gene encodes CDR1 MGHRA and CDR2 YSYEKL. The CDR3 loop spans 13 amino acids. The V gene lost 1 base and the J gene lost 1 base, with 4 bases spanning the gap. The CDR3 loop is CASSQGANTEAFF. The CDR3 region has the DNA TGCGCCAGCAGCCAAGGGGCGAACACTGAAGCTTTCTTT.

This clonotype was counted a few times. The CDR3 nucleotides are TGTGCCAGTAGTTCAGAGACAGGGGGCCAGCCCCAGCATTTT. Amino acids: CASSSETGGQPQHF. This chain uses TRBV19 with TRBJ1-5, with 10 bases aligning to TRBD1. Per germline, CDR1 LNHDA and CDR2 SQIVND (reference sequence). The CDR3 is made up of 14 amino acids. The junction had 5 bases not matched to a gene; V was cut back by 5 bases and J by 7 bases.

This chain links TRBV2 with TRBJ2-3; 13 positions match TRBD2. Germline loops: CDR1 SNHLY, CDR2 FYNNEI. Trimming took 1 base from V and 6 from J; bases not matched to a gene: 4. The CDR3 totals 16 residues. The CDR3 here is CASSEVLAGGDDTQYF. The CDR3 DNA reads TGTGCCAGCAGTGAAGTACTAGCGGGAGGGGATGATACGCAGTATTTT. The full variable domain, rest sourced from reference TRBV2 and TRBJ2-3, is EPEVTQTPSHQVTQMGQEVILRCVPISNHLYFYWYRQILGQKVEFLVSFYNNEISEKSEIFDDQFSVERPDGSNFTLKIRSTKLEDSAMYFCASSEVLAGGDDTQYFGPGTRLTVL.

The chain links TRBV28 to TRBJ1-1; 7 bases are a match to TRBD1. Germline V CDR1 and CDR2: MDHEN, SYDVKM. V was clipped by 5 bases and J by 14 bases; unmatched bases: 11. The CDR3 contains 12 residues. Here the CDR3 DNA reads TGTGCCAGCAGTCCAACAGGGGCTGGGGAGTTCTTT. Its protein product is CASSPTGAGEFF.

The rearrangement uses TRBV4-1 and TRBJ2-7; D perhaps matches TRBD2 (6 bases). Per germline, CDR1 MGHRA and CDR2 YSYEKL. V was cut by 4 bases and J by 5 bases, with 15 bases left in between. The CDR3 totals 14 residues. The CDR3 loop reads CASSPPSVADEQYF. Written as DNA, the CDR3 is TGCGCCAGCAGCCCTCCTAGCGTAGCCGACGAGCAGTACTTC.

This clonotype was detected a few times. The chain recombines TRBV20-1 with TRBJ1-5; D is undetermined. Trimming removed 3 bases from V and 1 base from J, with 7 bases in between. The CDR3 sequence is 13 residues long. CDR1 is DFQATT and CDR2 is SNEGSKA in the germline V gene (reference sequence). CDR3 residues: CSASRGSNQPQHF. CDR3 sequence (DNA): TGCAGTGCTAGTCGTGGGAGCAATCAGCCCCAGCATTTT.

This clonotype was observed a few times. In DNA, the CDR3 is TGTGCCAGCAGTTTATTTGGGACAGGGGTCGGCTACACCTTC. Its translation is CASSLFGTGVGYTF. V is TRBV28 and J is TRBJ1-2, with 10 bases fitting TRBD1. The CDR3 extends over 14 amino acids. The V and J ends lost 1 base and 8 bases, in that order; junction bases with no gene match: 4. The germline V gene has CDR1 MDHEN and CDR2 SYDVKM.

This clonotype is termed large. V usage is TRBV20-1 and J usage is TRBJ2-5, with D tentatively TRBD2 (5 bases). CDR1 and CDR2 from the germline V gene are DFQATT and SNEGSKA (reference sequence). Trimming shortened V by 2 bases and J by 3 bases, and 7 bases separated the two germline ends. The CDR3 extends over 12 amino acids. The CDR3 coding sequence is TGCAGTGCTAGATACGGGGAAGAGACCCAGTACTTC. Its protein is CSARYGEETQYF.

V and J are TRBV20-1 and TRBJ2-1; 8 nucleotides line up with TRBD1. V was clipped by 4 bases and J by 7 bases; unmatched bases: 12. The CDR3 runs to 15 residues. Germline V gives CDR1 DFQATT, CDR2 SNEGSKA (reference sequence). CDR3 in DNA: TGCAGTGCTATTTATCAGCCAGGGGGCGGGAATGAGCAGTTCTTC. Translated, it gives CSAIYQPGGGNEQFF.

The rearrangement joins TRBV20-1 to TRBJ2-5; a possible D gene is TRBD2 (6 bases). Trimming took off 1 base at V and 4 bases at J, with 10 bases between the two ends. Germline V CDR1 and CDR2: DFQATT, SNEGSKA (reference sequence). This CDR3 contains 13 residues. The CDR3 protein is CSARVGGRETQYF. The CDR3 region has the DNA TGCAGTGCTAGAGTAGGAGGGCGAGAGACCCAGTACTTC.

The chain employs TRBV5-4 and TRBJ1-2; D gene ambiguous. Germline values: CDR1 SGHNT, CDR2 YYREEE (reference sequence). V lost 3 bases, J lost 2 bases, and 8 bases lay in between. The CDR3 consists of 13 residues. The CDR3 DNA is TGTGCCAGCAGCTACGACCAAAACTATGGCTACACCTTC. This encodes CASSYDQNYGYTF.

This clonotype was picked up a small number of times. This chain uses TRBV6-1 with TRBJ2-7; D gene unclear. Germline CDR1 MNHNS, CDR2 SASEGT. V gave up 6 bases and J gave up 6 bases, with 9 bases separating them. The CDR3 is made up of 11 amino acids. CDR3 coding DNA: TGTGCCAGCAGCCGACTCGGCGAGCAGTACTTC. Translation gives CASSRLGEQYF.

V gene TRBV7-9 combines with J gene TRBJ1-6; TRBD1 aligns across 7 bases. CDR1 is SEHNR, CDR2 FQNEAQ, per germline (reference sequence). The CDR3 loop spans 17 amino acids. V was pared by 1 base and J by 7 bases, with 10 bases of the junction left unmatched. CDR3 loop: CASSLGTGQILNSPLHF. The CDR3 coding sequence is TGTGCCAGCAGCTTAGGGACAGGACAGATACTGAATTCACCCCTCCACTTT.

The J gene is TRBJ2-2, the V gene TRBV6-2 or TRBV6-3; a possible D gene is TRBD2 (6 bases). There are 15 residues in the CDR3. V was trimmed by 6 bases and J by 6 bases, leaving 17 bases between them. The germline CDR1 and CDR2 sequences are MNHEY and SVGEGT. CDR3 nucleotides: TGTGCCAGCAGCCCAAGGGCCAAGCGGGCCGGGGAGCTGTTTTTT. Encoded protein: CASSPRAKRAGELFF.

The rearrangement links TRBV27 to TRBJ2-1; a weak D match, TRBD2 (5 bases). CDR3 length: 13 residues. The ends were cut back, 3 bases at V and 5 bases at J, with 8 bases in the middle. The germline V gene has CDR1 MNHEY and CDR2 SMNVEV (reference sequence). The DNA of the CDR3 is TGTGCCAGCAGTTTCGCGGGTAACAATGAGCAGTTCTTC. Residues: CASSFAGNNEQFF.

The rearrangement uses TRBV20-1 and TRBJ1-2; D ambiguous. Trimming stripped 3 bases from V and 4 bases from J, with 15 bases between. CDR3 length: 14 residues. Germline loops: CDR1 DFQATT, CDR2 SNEGSKA (reference sequence). CDR3 sequence (DNA): TGCAGTGCTAGGCAGGATCAGGTCCTCTATGGCTACACCTTC. It translates to CSARQDQVLYGYTF.